This T cell receptor beta chain was sequenced in a study of cytomegalovirus exposure and HLA in healthy donors. Study results and caveats: The finding came from a later analysis; first-cohort TCR clusters tended to co-occur in the 110 or so validation repertoires. The authors enumerated under 200 TCR beta chains as linked to cytomegalovirus.

The table came from immunoSEQ multiplex PCR; TCRdb's copy has only in-frame clones and leaves some out. The data contain 97,000 or so clones, approximately 94% of them singletons. Concerning this clone itself: Antigen specificity is unknown.

The germline V gene has CDR1 SGHDT and CDR2 YYEEEE. The CDR3 totals 13 residues. Trimming shortened V by 4 bases and J by 5 bases, and 9 bases separated the two germline ends. The receptor was isolated from a woman aged 18-29 years in good health and CMV-seronegative. Sequencing was performed on PBMCs. This chain links TRBV5-6 with TRBJ1-4; D is undetermined. This chain's CDR3 is CASSHDGNEKLFF. The CDR3 DNA sequence: TGTGCCAGCAGCCACGACGGGAATGAAAAACTGTTTTTT.